This TCR beta chain appears in the sequencing data of a study of shared clonotypes between healthy human individuals. In the case of this clone: What it binds is unknown. The same CDR3 is also encoded by other DNA sequences in this sample.

Roughly 30,000 T cell genomes, or about 320 ng DNA, went into unsorted PBMC replicate PCRs. Using immunoSEQ multiplex PCR, the repertoire was profiled, and TCRdb retains in-frame clones only, with some absent. This table holds hundreds of thousands of clones, around 79% found once. General study findings and limits: It was the few donors that limited the genetic and exposure-history diversity represented.

This CDR3 is 13 amino acids long. CDR1 and CDR2 (germline): MNHEY, SMNVEV (reference sequence). Trimming stripped 2 bases from V and 4 bases from J, with 8 bases between. The specimen sequenced was PBMCs. This receptor was obtained from a middle-aged woman in good health. Some clones in this sample may be carry-over from other donors' samples. The chain has TRBV27 and TRBJ1-2, with a tentative D call TRBD1 (6 bases). The CDR3 reads CASSLKGGYGYTF. Here the CDR3 DNA reads TGTGCCAGCAGTTTAAAAGGGGGCTATGGCTACACCTTC.